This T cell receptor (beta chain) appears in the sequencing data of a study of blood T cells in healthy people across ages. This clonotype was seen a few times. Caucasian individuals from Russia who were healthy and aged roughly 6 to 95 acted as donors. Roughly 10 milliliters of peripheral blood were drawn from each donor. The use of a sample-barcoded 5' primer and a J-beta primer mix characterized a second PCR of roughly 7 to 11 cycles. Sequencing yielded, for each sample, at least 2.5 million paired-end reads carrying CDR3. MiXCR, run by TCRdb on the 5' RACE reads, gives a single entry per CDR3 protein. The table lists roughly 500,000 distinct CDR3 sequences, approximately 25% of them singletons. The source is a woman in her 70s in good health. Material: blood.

The CDR3 loop reads CASSLRGQGYGYTF. The DNA of the CDR3 is TGTGCCAGCAGCTTAAGAGGGCAGGGCTATGGCTACACCTTC. The genes are TRBV7-2 and TRBJ1-2; the D gene is possibly TRBD1 (5 bases). Germline values: CDR1 SGHTA, CDR2 FQGNSA. The CDR3 is 14 amino acids. Trimming shortened V by 2 bases and J by 4 bases, and 11 bases separated the two germline ends.